These 25 T cell receptor beta chains were sequenced from one sample in a study of control samples from healthy donors and cancer patients. TCRdb's copy holds only in-frame clones and misses some; the assay was immunoSEQ multiplex PCR. The sample consists of over 100,000 clones, over 85% of them appearing once. The sequenced material came from blood. The source of these receptors is a man between 18 and 35 years old in good health.

The chain combines TRBV18 with TRBJ2-7; D perhaps matches TRBD2 (6 bases). The ends were cut back, 2 bases at V and 2 bases at J, with 13 bases in the middle. In germline, CDR1 is KGHSH, CDR2 LQKENI. The length of the CDR3 is 15 residues. The CDR3 sequence: CASSPVSGGAYEQYF. The CDR3 bases are TGTGCCAGCTCACCAGTCTCCGGGGGAGCCTACGAGCAGTACTTC.

Written as DNA, the CDR3 is TGTGCCAGCAGCTTGAGTAACAATCAGCCCCAGCATTTT. Protein sequence: CASSLSNNQPQHF. J is TRBJ1-5 and V is TRBV5-6; D uncertain. V gave up 1 base and J gave up 3 bases, with 5 bases separating them. CDR1 is SGHDT, CDR2 YYEEEE, per germline. The CDR3 length is 13 residues.

The V and J genes are TRBV6-5 and TRBJ2-3; D possibly corresponds to TRBD2 (6 bases). CDR3 size: 15 residues. CDR1 and CDR2 (germline): MNHEY, SVGAGI. Between the trimmed V and J ends, which lost 2 bases and 2 bases, there was a span of 11 bases. The CDR3 DNA reads as TGTGCCAGCAGTTACGGCGGCGGGAACACAGATACGCAGTATTTT. Protein sequence: CASSYGGGNTDTQYF.

The genes are TRBV4-1 and TRBJ2-7, with 9 bases lining up with TRBD2. Germline trimming cut 4 bases from V and 2 bases from J; bases unmatched to any gene: 6. Germline assignment: CDR1 MGHRA and CDR2 YSYEKL. The CDR3 sequence is 15 residues long. The DNA for the CDR3 is TGCGCCAGCAGCCGAGGACTAGCGACTGCCTACGAGCAGTACTTC. It specifies CASSRGLATAYEQYF.

The DNA of the CDR3 is TGTGCCATCAGTGAGCCGGGACAAAACCCCTACGAGCAGTACTTC. This sequence encodes CAISEPGQNPYEQYF. J is TRBJ2-7 and V is TRBV10-3; D may be TRBD1 (6 bases). CDR1 ENHRY and CDR2 SYGVKD come from the germline V gene. Trimming left V 2 bases short and J 2 bases short, with 13 bases between. The CDR3 extends over 15 amino acids.

V gene TRBV5-1 combines with J gene TRBJ1-3; TRBD1 is a possible D gene (6 bases). V dropped 0 bases and J dropped 5 bases, with 12 bases sitting between them. CDR1 and CDR2 from the germline V gene are SGHRS and YFSETQ. The CDR3 runs to 15 residues. As DNA, the CDR3 is TGCGCCAGCAGCTTGGAATGGGGGCTCAGAAACACCATATATTTT. Amino acid sequence: CASSLEWGLRNTIYF.

The chain is built from TRBV4-1 and TRBJ2-7, with 9 bases fitting TRBD1. This CDR3 spans 15 amino acids. Germline V lookup: CDR1 MGHRA, CDR2 YSYEKL. Germline trimming cut 3 bases from V and 2 bases from J; bases unmatched to any gene: 5. The CDR3 is CASSHPGQGTYEQYF. CDR3 bases: TGCGCCAGCAGCCACCCGGGACAGGGCACCTACGAGCAGTACTTC.

V and J are TRBV20-1 and TRBJ1-2, with 7 bases matching TRBD1. V dropped 3 bases and J dropped 7; count of bases not matched to a gene: 2. From germline, CDR1 is DFQATT and CDR2 SNEGSKA (reference sequence). The CDR3 covers 11 residues. CDR3 nucleotide sequence: TGCAGTGCTAGGCACAGGGGTGGCTACACCTTC. It yields the protein CSARHRGGYTF.

This chain uses TRBV15 with TRBJ1-3, with no clear D. V dropped 0 bases and J dropped 0 bases, with 0 bases sitting between them. CDR3 size: 13 residues. Germline loops: CDR1 LNHNV, CDR2 YYDKDF (reference sequence). The CDR3 region has the DNA TGTGCCACCAGCAGAGACTCTGGAAACACCATATATTTT. Protein product: CATSRDSGNTIYF.

The J gene is TRBJ2-3, the V gene TRBV5-1; a possible D gene is TRBD2 (6 bases). V was cut by 1 base and J by 1 base, with 10 bases left in between. The length of the CDR3 is 15 residues. Germline lookup yields CDR1 SGHRS and CDR2 YFSETQ. The CDR3: CASSLKGGGTDTQYF. CDR3 coding DNA: TGCGCCAGCAGCTTGAAAGGCGGGGGCACAGATACGCAGTATTTT.

The V and J genes are TRBV4-1 and TRBJ2-7, with D tentatively TRBD1 or TRBD2 (5 bases each). Germline lookup yields CDR1 MGHRA and CDR2 YSYEKL. There are 15 residues in the CDR3. Trimming shortened V by 3 bases and J by 2 bases, and 14 bases separated the two germline ends. CDR3 nucleotides: TGCGCCAGCAGCCAGAGTTGGGACGGAGCCTACGAGCAGTACTTC. Translating it yields CASSQSWDGAYEQYF.

The chain combines TRBV11-3 with TRBJ2-5; 10 bases agree with TRBD2. The germline CDR1 and CDR2 sequences are SGHNT and YENEEA. V trimming: 5 bases; J trimming: 5 bases; junction bases outside the gene matches: 11. The length of the CDR3 is 16 residues. The CDR3 loop reads CASSARERGGGETQYF. Here the CDR3 DNA reads TGTGCCAGCAGCGCGCGGGAGCGGGGGGGCGGGGAGACCCAGTACTTC.

This clone was recorded only once. This chain links TRBV2 with TRBJ1-1; 7 nucleotides align to TRBD1. This CDR3 spans 14 amino acids. The trim removed 6 bases at V and 0 bases at J, leaving 4 bases unmatched. Germline V gene sequence: CDR1 SNHLY, CDR2 FYNNEI. CDR3 sequence (DNA): TGTGCCAGCAGGGGGGACAGCTTGAACACTGAAGCTTTCTTT. It translates to CASRGDSLNTEAFF.

This CDR3 reads CASSYRSFGTNEKLFF. CDR3 nucleotide sequence: TGTGCCAGCAGCTACAGGTCCTTCGGTACTAATGAAAAACTGTTTTTT. The rearrangement links TRBV7-9 to TRBJ1-4, with a weak D call TRBD1 (5 bases). V gave up 4 bases and J gave up 2 bases, with 14 bases separating them. Germline loops: CDR1 SEHNR, CDR2 FQNEAQ (reference sequence). There are 16 residues in the CDR3.

The rearrangement links TRBV2 to TRBJ2-4; unclear D gene. The CDR3 consists of 15 residues. Germline V gives CDR1 SNHLY, CDR2 FYNNEI. Trimming left V 8 bases short and J 1 base short, with 15 bases between. CDR3: CASLSQSGAKNIQYF. In DNA, the CDR3 is TGTGCCAGCCTTAGTCAAAGTGGTGCCAAAAACATTCAGTACTTC.

This sequence joins TRBV15 and TRBJ1-5; maybe TRBD1 (6 bases). The V gene's germline CDR1 is LNHNV and CDR2 YYDKDF (reference sequence). V dropped 1 base and J dropped 6 bases, with 10 bases sitting between them. This CDR3 spans 14 amino acids. Here the CDR3 DNA reads TGTGCCACCAGCAGAGTAATCAGGGGTCAGCCCCAGCATTTT. Protein sequence: CATSRVIRGQPQHF.

J is TRBJ2-3 and V is TRBV9; possible D gene TRBD2, 6 bases. V was clipped by 3 bases and J by 4 bases, with 12 bases between them. The CDR3 is made up of 14 amino acids. Germline loops: CDR1 SGDLS, CDR2 YYNGEE. DNA of the CDR3: TGTGCCAGCAGCGACACTAGCATGGCAGATACGCAGTATTTT. Translated, it gives CASSDTSMADTQYF. Drawing the rest from reference TRBV9 and TRBJ2-3, the complete variable domain is DSGVTQTPKHLITATGQRVTLRCSPRSGDLSVYWYQQSLDQGLQFLIQYYNGEERAKGNILERFSAQQFPDLHSELNLSSLELGDSALYFCASSDTSMADTQYFGPGTRLTVL.

Regarding this clone: Other nucleotide sequences from this sample produce the same CDR3. This chain links TRBV9 with TRBJ1-1; TRBD1 matches 9 bases. The CDR3 spans 13 residues. V trimming: 3 bases; J trimming: 5 bases; junction bases outside the gene matches: 2. Germline values: CDR1 SGDLS, CDR2 YYNGEE. The CDR3 region has the DNA TGTGCCAGCAGCGCGACAGGGGGTACTGAAGCTTTCTTT. Encoded protein: CASSATGGTEAFF.

The chain links TRBV24-1 to TRBJ2-5; TRBD1 matches 8 bases. The CDR3 is made up of 16 amino acids. Per the germline V gene, CDR1 is KGHDR and CDR2 is SFDVKD. The ends lost 3 bases at V and 4 bases at J; junction bases unmatched: 9. The CDR3 here is CATSDPSGGTGETQYF. As DNA, the CDR3 is TGTGCCACCAGTGATCCTTCCGGAGGGACAGGAGAGACCCAGTACTTC.

The chain links TRBV14 to TRBJ2-1, with TRBD2 as a possible D gene (5 bases). In germline, CDR1 is SGHDN, CDR2 FVKESK. Trimming took 4 bases from V and 8 from J, leaving 12 bases between them. The CDR3 consists of 13 residues. The chain's CDR3 is CASSLVTGYEQFF. The CDR3 nucleotides are TGTGCCAGCAGCCTAGTGACGGGATATGAGCAGTTCTTC.

The genes are TRBV11-1 and TRBJ2-7; 7 bases fit TRBD1. CDR3 size: 13 residues. After removal of 2 bases from V and 2 bases from J, the junction contained 0 bases not matched to a gene. CDR1 is SGHAT, CDR2 FQDESV, per germline (reference sequence). Written as DNA, the CDR3 is TGTGCCAGCAGCTTACAGGGGGCCTACGAGCAGTACTTC. Protein sequence: CASSLQGAYEQYF.

This clone was observed once. This chain uses TRBV13 with TRBJ1-5; TRBD1 matches at 7 bases. This CDR3 spans 14 amino acids. The J segment lost 6 bases and the V segment lost 5 bases, leaving 7 bases of the junction unmatched. Germline CDR1 reads PRHDT; CDR2 reads FYEKMQ (reference sequence). This chain's CDR3 is CASSPRGVAQPQHF. DNA for the CDR3: TGTGCCAGCAGCCCCAGGGGGGTGGCTCAGCCCCAGCATTTT.

The V gene is TRBV5-4, the J gene TRBJ1-1; 9 bases fit TRBD1. The CDR3 loop spans 16 amino acids. The germline CDR1 and CDR2 sequences are SGHNT and YYREEE (reference sequence). Losses at the gene ends were 2 bases for V and 3 bases for J; bases not matched to a gene: 8. The CDR3 region has the DNA TGTGCCAGCAGCTTAGACCTGGGACAGGGCTACACTGAAGCTTTCTTT. This sequence encodes CASSLDLGQGYTEAFF.

This chain uses TRBV5-1 with TRBJ2-7; TRBD2 matches at 7 bases. Looked up from germline, CDR1 is SGHRS and CDR2 is YFSETQ. Trimming removed 4 bases from V and 2 bases from J; junction bases left unmatched: 6. The CDR3 totals 14 residues. CDR3 sequence (DNA): TGCGCCAGCAGCCTCGCGGGGGTAGCCTACGAGCAGTACTTC. Its protein is CASSLAGVAYEQYF.

The chain is built from TRBV12-3 or TRBV12-4 and TRBJ1-1; TRBD1 might be the D (6 bases). The CDR3 runs 13 residues. The V end lost 3 bases, the J end lost 8 bases, and 13 bases lay between the germline ends. CDR3 nucleotide sequence: TGTGCCAGCAGTTTTGTTCGACAGGCCGAAGCTTTCTTT. Protein: CASSFVRQAEAFF.